This is a list of T cell receptor beta chains from one sample in a study of blood T cell repertoires in COVID-19. TCRdb's table, derived via immunoSEQ multiplex PCR, lists solely in-frame clones and lacks some. The data show roughly 200,000 clones, with about 80% seen just once and approximately 4.4% held by the top ten. The sample taken for sequencing was peripheral blood. These receptors originate from a man aged 45-60 years with active or convalescent COVID-19. CDR3s include the opening cysteine and the closing phenylalanine or tryptophan. Fields, in order: J gene, clone size, D gene, V gene, CDR3 DNA, CDR3 protein. A D gene is named only where the DNA matches it firmly. Not all rows give a size; the values are once, few, many and, for expanded clones, a class.

j_call: TRBJ2-7; clone_size: few; d_call: TRBD1; v_call: TRBV5-1; cdr3_nt: TGCGCCAGCAGCTTGGAAGGGACAGGCTCTTCCTACGAGCAGTACTTC; cdr3_aa: CASSLEGTGSSYEQYF
j_call: TRBJ1-3; clone_size: .; d_call: .; v_call: TRBV3-1/TRBV3-2; cdr3_nt: TGTGCCAGCAGCCAATCTCCCGACACTGGAAACACCATATATTTT; cdr3_aa: CASSQSPDTGNTIYF
j_call: TRBJ1-5; clone_size: once; d_call: .; v_call: TRBV6-6; cdr3_nt: TGTGCCAGCAATCCAGGGGATCAGCCCCAGCATTTT; cdr3_aa: CASNPGDQPQHF
j_call: TRBJ1-1; clone_size: .; d_call: TRBD1; v_call: TRBV4-2; cdr3_nt: TGTGCCAGCAGCCAAGAACCGGGACAGGGGGCAGCTGAAGCTTTCTTT; cdr3_aa: CASSQEPGQGAAEAFF
j_call: TRBJ2-5; clone_size: .; d_call: .; v_call: TRBV7-2; cdr3_nt: TGTGCCAGCAGCAAAGGGGGTGTGGGGCAAGAGACCCAGTACTTC; cdr3_aa: CASSKGGVGQETQYF
j_call: TRBJ1-1; clone_size: .; d_call: TRBD1; v_call: TRBV29-1; cdr3_nt: TGCAGCGTAGACAGGGGGAGTACTGAAGCTTTCTTT; cdr3_aa: CSVDRGSTEAFF
j_call: TRBJ1-2; clone_size: many; d_call: TRBD1; v_call: TRBV19; cdr3_nt: TGTGCCAGTAGTTCTCGGACAGGGGGGAACTATGGCTACACCTTC; cdr3_aa: CASSSRTGGNYGYTF
j_call: TRBJ2-7; clone_size: .; d_call: TRBD2; v_call: TRBV6-5; cdr3_nt: TGTGCCAGCACCCCGGGGTGGGGGGGGTCCTACGAGCAGTACTTC; cdr3_aa: CASTPGWGGSYEQYF
j_call: TRBJ1-1; clone_size: once; d_call: TRBD1; v_call: TRBV6-5; cdr3_nt: TGTGCCAGCAGGGACAGGGATCGGACTGAAGCTTTCTTT; cdr3_aa: CASRDRDRTEAFF
j_call: TRBJ2-1; clone_size: .; d_call: TRBD2; v_call: TRBV3-1/TRBV3-2; cdr3_nt: TGCGCCCGCAGCCCAGATGGGGGCGGGGGGGCCAGGTCCTACAATGAGCAGTTCTTC; cdr3_aa: CARSPDGGGGARSYNEQFF
j_call: TRBJ1-2; clone_size: .; d_call: .; v_call: TRBV7-2; cdr3_nt: TGTGCCAGCAGCTTGGGGGGAAACTATGGCTACACCTTC; cdr3_aa: CASSLGGNYGYTF
j_call: TRBJ2-3; clone_size: .; d_call: TRBD2; v_call: TRBV5-1; cdr3_nt: TGCGCCAGCAGCTTGGAAAGGACTAGCGGGGTATCTAGCACAGATACGCAGTATTTT; cdr3_aa: CASSLERTSGVSSTDTQYF
j_call: TRBJ2-5; clone_size: few; d_call: TRBD2; v_call: TRBV25-1; cdr3_nt: TGTGCCAGCAGTGGGGAAGGGAGGGCTGAAGAGACCCAGTACTTC; cdr3_aa: CASSGEGRAEETQYF
j_call: TRBJ1-2; clone_size: .; d_call: .; v_call: TRBV18; cdr3_nt: TGTGCCAGCTCGCCAGTAAGGGGAAACTATGGCTACACCTTC; cdr3_aa: CASSPVRGNYGYTF
j_call: TRBJ2-1; clone_size: .; d_call: TRBD1; v_call: TRBV5-1; cdr3_nt: TGCGCCAGCAGCTCTCCCGGGACAGGGGGCCCTGAGCAGTTCTTC; cdr3_aa: CASSSPGTGGPEQFF
j_call: TRBJ1-2; clone_size: .; d_call: .; v_call: TRBV5-1; cdr3_nt: TGCGCCAGCAGCTTGAACCAGGGCGGACGCTACACCTTC; cdr3_aa: CASSLNQGGRYTF
j_call: TRBJ2-2; clone_size: few; d_call: TRBD1; v_call: TRBV6-2/TRBV6-3; cdr3_nt: TGTGCCAGCAGTTACGGACAGGGCGGGACCGGGGAGCTGTTTTTT; cdr3_aa: CASSYGQGGTGELFF
j_call: TRBJ1-2; clone_size: once; d_call: .; v_call: TRBV6-6; cdr3_nt: TGTGCCAGCAGTCCTGGGGGGGGCTTGGATTATGGCTACACCTTC; cdr3_aa: CASSPGGGLDYGYTF
j_call: TRBJ2-2; clone_size: .; d_call: .; v_call: TRBV6-1; cdr3_nt: TGTGCCAGCAGTGAAAGGAGGGGCGCGAACACCGGGGAGCTGTTTTTT; cdr3_aa: CASSERRGANTGELFF
j_call: TRBJ1-6; clone_size: .; d_call: .; v_call: TRBV5-1; cdr3_nt: TGCGCCAGCAGCTTGTACGGGGTGGGTTCACCCCTCCACTTT; cdr3_aa: CASSLYGVGSPLHF
j_call: TRBJ1-2; clone_size: few; d_call: .; v_call: TRBV19; cdr3_nt: TGTGCCAGTAGCTCGGAGGACAGTGGGACCCATGGCTACACCTTC; cdr3_aa: CASSSEDSGTHGYTF
j_call: TRBJ1-2; clone_size: once; d_call: .; v_call: TRBV24-1; cdr3_nt: TGTGCCACCAGTGATTCCAAACGCGGCGTCTTAAACTATGGCTACACCTTC; cdr3_aa: CATSDSKRGVLNYGYTF
j_call: TRBJ2-7; clone_size: few; d_call: .; v_call: TRBV19; cdr3_nt: TGTGCCAGTAGTACAGGGGAAGAGAAGCAGTACTTC; cdr3_aa: CASSTGEEKQYF
j_call: TRBJ1-2; clone_size: .; d_call: .; v_call: TRBV6-1; cdr3_nt: TGTGCCAGCAGTGAAGGAACAGGAAGGTATGGCTACACCTTC; cdr3_aa: CASSEGTGRYGYTF
j_call: TRBJ1-2; clone_size: .; d_call: TRBD1; v_call: TRBV7-9; cdr3_nt: TGTGCCAGCAGCTTACGGGGGACAGGGGCCACCTTC; cdr3_aa: CASSLRGTGATF
j_call: TRBJ1-2; clone_size: .; d_call: TRBD1; v_call: TRBV2; cdr3_nt: TGTGCCAGCAGTGAAACAACAGGGGGTGATGGCTACACCTTC; cdr3_aa: CASSETTGGDGYTF
j_call: TRBJ1-2; clone_size: .; d_call: TRBD1; v_call: TRBV14; cdr3_nt: TGTGCCAGCAGCCAAGGTTCCGGGACAGGGCTTCGAGGCTACACCTTC; cdr3_aa: CASSQGSGTGLRGYTF
j_call: TRBJ1-2; clone_size: .; d_call: .; v_call: TRBV6-6; cdr3_nt: TGTGCCAGCAGTTCACAGGGAGCTAACTATGGCTACACCTTC; cdr3_aa: CASSSQGANYGYTF
j_call: TRBJ1-2; clone_size: .; d_call: TRBD1; v_call: TRBV11-2; cdr3_nt: TGTGCCAGCAGCTCGAGACAGGGTTCGAACTATGGCTACACCTTC; cdr3_aa: CASSSRQGSNYGYTF
j_call: TRBJ1-1; clone_size: .; d_call: .; v_call: TRBV6-5; cdr3_nt: TGTGCCAGCAGTTACTCCGGCGGTGGGGCTTTCTTT; cdr3_aa: CASSYSGGGAFF
j_call: TRBJ1-2; clone_size: .; d_call: .; v_call: TRBV7-3; cdr3_nt: TGTGCCAGCAGCTTAACGGGCAGTTCCAACTATGGCTACACCTTC; cdr3_aa: CASSLTGSSNYGYTF
j_call: TRBJ1-2; clone_size: .; d_call: TRBD1; v_call: TRBV3-1/TRBV3-2; cdr3_nt: TGTGCCAGCAGCCCAGGGACAGGGGGCTCTCGTGGCTACACCTTC; cdr3_aa: CASSPGTGGSRGYTF
j_call: TRBJ1-4; clone_size: .; d_call: .; v_call: TRBV4-3; cdr3_nt: TGCGCCAGCAGCCATCAAGAGGGGGCAACTAATGAAAAACTGTTTTTT; cdr3_aa: CASSHQEGATNEKLFF
j_call: TRBJ2-1; clone_size: .; d_call: .; v_call: TRBV12-3/TRBV12-4; cdr3_nt: TGTGCCAGCAGCGGACAGATCTACAATGAGCAGTTCTTC; cdr3_aa: CASSGQIYNEQFF
j_call: TRBJ2-7; clone_size: .; d_call: TRBD1; v_call: TRBV7-2; cdr3_nt: TGTGCCAGCAGCCCCGGAGGGACAGGGAAGAACGAGCAGTACTTC; cdr3_aa: CASSPGGTGKNEQYF
j_call: TRBJ2-5; clone_size: few; d_call: TRBD1; v_call: TRBV5-1; cdr3_nt: TGCGCCAGCAGCCAAGGGACAGGCGGAGAGACCCAGTACTTC; cdr3_aa: CASSQGTGGETQYF
j_call: TRBJ1-1; clone_size: .; d_call: TRBD1; v_call: TRBV6-5; cdr3_nt: TGTGCCAGCAGGACAGGGGGCTACAACACTGAAGCTTTCTTT; cdr3_aa: CASRTGGYNTEAFF
j_call: TRBJ2-2; clone_size: .; d_call: .; v_call: TRBV19; cdr3_nt: TGTGCCAGTAGTATAACGGTCTTAACCGGGGAGCTGTTTTTT; cdr3_aa: CASSITVLTGELFF
j_call: TRBJ2-5; clone_size: .; d_call: TRBD1; v_call: TRBV7-3; cdr3_nt: TGTGCCAGCAGCCCCTTTGGGCAGGGGGTTTCCAAAGAGACCCAGTACTTC; cdr3_aa: CASSPFGQGVSKETQYF
j_call: TRBJ2-7; clone_size: .; d_call: .; v_call: TRBV5-1; cdr3_nt: TGCGCCAGCAGCTTGGACGCGACAAGTTACTACGAGCAGTACTTC; cdr3_aa: CASSLDATSYYEQYF
j_call: TRBJ2-7; clone_size: .; d_call: TRBD1; v_call: TRBV13; cdr3_nt: TGTGCCAGCAGCCCACGGGACAGAAGCTCCTACGAGCAGTACTTC; cdr3_aa: CASSPRDRSSYEQYF
j_call: TRBJ2-3; clone_size: .; d_call: TRBD1; v_call: TRBV7-6; cdr3_nt: TGTGCCAGCAGCTTAGCGGGGACAGGCACAGATACGCAGTATTTT; cdr3_aa: CASSLAGTGTDTQYF
j_call: TRBJ2-7; clone_size: .; d_call: .; v_call: TRBV5-5; cdr3_nt: TGTGCCAGCAGCTTGGACAGGGTAGTATACGAGCAGTACTTC; cdr3_aa: CASSLDRVVYEQYF
j_call: TRBJ2-3; clone_size: once; d_call: .; v_call: TRBV7-3; cdr3_nt: TGTGCCAGCAGCTTCGGGGGAGAGGCAGATACGCAGTATTTT; cdr3_aa: CASSFGGEADTQYF
j_call: TRBJ1-5; clone_size: .; d_call: .; v_call: TRBV6-1; cdr3_nt: TGTGCCAGCAGTGAAGCGTCCCCCGGGAGGTATAGAGGCAATCAGCCCCAGCATTTT; cdr3_aa: CASSEASPGRYRGNQPQHF
j_call: TRBJ1-1; clone_size: .; d_call: .; v_call: TRBV19; cdr3_nt: TGTGCCAGTAGTATAGATCATGGCGGCCCCACTGAAGCTTTCTTT; cdr3_aa: CASSIDHGGPTEAFF
j_call: TRBJ2-3; clone_size: .; d_call: .; v_call: TRBV18; cdr3_nt: TGTGCCAGCTCACCCGCCCGTGGGGCGGGCACAGATACGCAGTATTTT; cdr3_aa: CASSPARGAGTDTQYF
j_call: TRBJ2-3; clone_size: .; d_call: TRBD2; v_call: TRBV28; cdr3_nt: TGTGCCAGCAGTTCCTCTAGCGGGGGGAGTCATACGCAGTATTTT; cdr3_aa: CASSSSSGGSHTQYF
j_call: TRBJ1-2; clone_size: .; d_call: TRBD1; v_call: TRBV7-8; cdr3_nt: TGTGCCAGCAGCTTAGACCGCCAGGGGGCGCGGAACTATGGCTACACCTTC; cdr3_aa: CASSLDRQGARNYGYTF
j_call: TRBJ2-2; clone_size: .; d_call: .; v_call: TRBV19; cdr3_nt: TGTGCCAGTAGTCGGCTAGCCCTGGGGAACACCGGGGAGCTGTTTTTT; cdr3_aa: CASSRLALGNTGELFF
j_call: TRBJ2-5; clone_size: once; d_call: .; v_call: TRBV6-6; cdr3_nt: TGTGCCAGCAACCATACAGGGTTAACATCACAAGAGACCCAGTACTTC; cdr3_aa: CASNHTGLTSQETQYF
j_call: TRBJ2-2; clone_size: once; d_call: .; v_call: TRBV9; cdr3_nt: TGTGCCAGCAGCGACAGGGGACTGAACACCGGGGAGCTGTTTTTT; cdr3_aa: CASSDRGLNTGELFF
j_call: TRBJ1-3; clone_size: once; d_call: .; v_call: TRBV20-1; cdr3_nt: TGCAGTGCCGCGACAGGAAACACCATATATTTT; cdr3_aa: CSAATGNTIYF
j_call: TRBJ1-1; clone_size: once; d_call: .; v_call: TRBV18; cdr3_nt: TGTGCCAGCTCACCCTCGAGCGAGGGGGTGCGGGCTTTCTTT; cdr3_aa: CASSPSSEGVRAFF
j_call: TRBJ2-1; clone_size: once; d_call: TRBD2; v_call: TRBV19; cdr3_nt: TGTGCCAGTAGTAAAACTAGCGGATCGTACAATGAGCAGTTCTTC; cdr3_aa: CASSKTSGSYNEQFF
j_call: TRBJ2-5; clone_size: once; d_call: .; v_call: TRBV4-1; cdr3_nt: TGCGCCAGCAGCCCGGCGTGGCGGCAAGAGACCCAGTACTTC; cdr3_aa: CASSPAWRQETQYF
j_call: TRBJ2-2; clone_size: .; d_call: TRBD2; v_call: TRBV12-5; cdr3_nt: TGTGCTAGTGGTTTGCCCTCCGGACTAGCGGGGGCCCTAAACACCGGGGAGCTGTTTTTT; cdr3_aa: CASGLPSGLAGALNTGELFF
j_call: TRBJ2-1; clone_size: .; d_call: .; v_call: TRBV3-1/TRBV3-2; cdr3_nt: TGTGCCAGCAGCCAAGGGCGGAACAATGAGCAGTTCTTC; cdr3_aa: CASSQGRNNEQFF